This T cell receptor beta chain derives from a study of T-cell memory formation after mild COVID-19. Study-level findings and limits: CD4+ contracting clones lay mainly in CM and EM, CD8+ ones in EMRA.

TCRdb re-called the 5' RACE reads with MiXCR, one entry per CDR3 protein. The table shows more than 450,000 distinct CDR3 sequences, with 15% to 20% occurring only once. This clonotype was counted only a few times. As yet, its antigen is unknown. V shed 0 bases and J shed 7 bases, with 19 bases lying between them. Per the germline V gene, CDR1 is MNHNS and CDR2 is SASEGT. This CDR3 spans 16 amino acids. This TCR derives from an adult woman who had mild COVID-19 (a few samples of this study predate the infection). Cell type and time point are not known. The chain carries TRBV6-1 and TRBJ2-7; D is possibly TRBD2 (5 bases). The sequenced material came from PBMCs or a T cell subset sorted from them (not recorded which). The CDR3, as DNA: TGTGCCAGCAGTGAAGCCGGTGGCTCTGAGGGAGAAGAGCAGTACTTC. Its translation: CASSEAGGSEGEEQYF.